A selection of T cell receptor beta chains follows, all from one sample in a study of T cell responses to AZD1222 COVID-19 vaccine. Profiling relied on immunoSEQ multiplex PCR, and the TCRdb table lists in-frame clones only, not all of them. The repertoire consists of approximately 100,000 clones, with about 94% occurring once and the leading ten covering more than 2%. The sample consisted of peripheral blood, taken on day 0 of AZD1222 vaccination. The receptors shown here come from an adult in good health. Each CDR3 is given with its conserved first and last residue. The D gene is left open where the match is weak. A clone size is listed for some rows: how often the clone was seen (once, few, many), or a class if it is expanded.

cdr3_nt cdr3_aa v_call d_call clone_size j_call
TGTGCCAGCAGCCCCCAGCGGGAGGGCCTCGATGAGCAGTTCTTC CASSPQREGLDEQFF TRBV7-3 TRBD2 - TRBJ2-1
TGTGCCAGCAGCCTTGTAACAGATACGCAGTATTTT CASSLVTDTQYF TRBV5-4 - - TRBJ2-3
TGTGCCAGCAGTCCCCGGAGGCTACAGGCGGCCAACTATGGCTACACCTTC CASSPRRLQAANYGYTF TRBV27 - - TRBJ1-2
TGTGCCAGCAGCTTAGCTCAGGGTGGCTACACCTTC CASSLAQGGYTF TRBV7-9 - - TRBJ1-2
TGTGCCAGCAGCGGACAGGGGAACTATGGCTACACCTTC CASSGQGNYGYTF TRBV21-1 - - TRBJ1-2
TGTGCCAGCAGTTTGTTCAGGAATTCACCCCTCCACTTT CASSLFRNSPLHF TRBV28 - - TRBJ1-6
TGTGCCGCGAGTACAGGCAGGGAGGAAAAACTGTTTTTT CAASTGREEKLFF TRBV6-6 - - TRBJ1-4
TGTGCCAGCAGCCTTGACCGGGTCAACTACGAGCAGTACTTC CASSLDRVNYEQYF TRBV7-9 - - TRBJ2-7
TGTGCCAGTACCAACATCGGGGAGCTGTTTTTT CASTNIGELFF TRBV19 - - TRBJ2-2
TGTGCCAGCAGTTTAACCTATGAGGGGGGCGGAAACACCATATATTTT CASSLTYEGGGNTIYF TRBV28 - once TRBJ1-3
TGCAGCGTTGAAGGCTCTGGCTACACCTTC CSVEGSGYTF TRBV29-1 - - TRBJ1-2
TGTGCCAGCAGTTTGCCCCCCTACGAGCAGTACTTC CASSLPPYEQYF TRBV12-3/TRBV12-4 - - TRBJ2-7
TGCGCCAGCAGCCAATTACGGGCCCCCTACGAGCAGTACTTC CASSQLRAPYEQYF TRBV4-3 - - TRBJ2-7
TGCGCCAGCAGCCAAGGACCCGGGGAGTCGTACGAGCAGTACTTC CASSQGPGESYEQYF TRBV4-1 - - TRBJ2-7
TGTGCCAGCAGCTTACAGTTGGGGACCAATGAAAAACTGTTTTTT CASSLQLGTNEKLFF TRBV7-9 - - TRBJ1-4
TGTGCCAGCAGCTTTGTATGGCGAGGCTCCTACAATGAGCAGTTCTTC CASSFVWRGSYNEQFF TRBV7-6 - - TRBJ2-1
TGTGCCAGCAGCCTAGCTCCCGGGGCCAACGTCCTGACTTTC CASSLAPGANVLTF TRBV11-2 - - TRBJ2-6
TGTGCCAGCAGTTACGGACAGACCACTGAAGCTTTCTTT CASSYGQTTEAFF TRBV6-5 - - TRBJ1-1
TGTGCTAGTGGTTCGGGGACGGTAAATGAAAAACTGTTTTTT CASGSGTVNEKLFF TRBV12-5 - - TRBJ1-4
TGTGCCAGCAGCGTAGGCGAGGGCTCCTACAATGAGCAGTTCTTC CASSVGEGSYNEQFF TRBV9 - - TRBJ2-1
TGTGCCAGTACTTCCCAGGAGGTATCACCCCTCCACTTT CASTSQEVSPLHF TRBV19 - - TRBJ1-6
TGCGCCAGCAGCCAAGGGACAGTGAACACTGAAGCTTTCTTT CASSQGTVNTEAFF TRBV4-3 - few TRBJ1-1
TGTGCCTGGAGGGGTGCCGGGACCTTGAGCGATGAGCAGTTCTTC CAWRGAGTLSDEQFF TRBV30 - once TRBJ2-1
TGTGCCAGCAGCACTACTAGCGGGGGGGGCTTGGAGACCCAGTACTTC CASSTTSGGGLETQYF TRBV11-3 TRBD2 - TRBJ2-5
TGCGCCAGCAGCTTGGCTGGCGGGACAGGAGGATCACCCCTCCACTTT CASSLAGGTGGSPLHF TRBV5-1 TRBD1 - TRBJ1-6
TGTGCCAGCAGCGTATCCGGGACGTCGGATCAGCCCCAGCATTTT CASSVSGTSDQPQHF TRBV9 - - TRBJ1-5
TGCGCCAGCAGCCTATACCGGGACGGACCCTACAATGAGCAGTTCTTC CASSLYRDGPYNEQFF TRBV4-1 - - TRBJ2-1
TGTGCCTGGAACCGGGCTAATGGCTACACCTTC CAWNRANGYTF TRBV30 - - TRBJ1-2
TGTGCCAGCAGTCCACGGTACGAGGGCTCCTACAATGAGCAGTTCTTC CASSPRYEGSYNEQFF TRBV28 - - TRBJ2-1
TGTGCCAGCAGCCTACTACAGGGGGCTTTCGACTATGGCTACACCTTC CASSLLQGAFDYGYTF TRBV5-4 TRBD1 - TRBJ1-2
TGTGCCAGCAGTCCGGGACAGGGGGTTGACGAGCAGTACTTC CASSPGQGVDEQYF TRBV27 TRBD1 once TRBJ2-7
TGTGCCAGTAGTATCCCCGGCCGGAGGGACACTGAAGCTTTCTTT CASSIPGRRDTEAFF TRBV19 - - TRBJ1-1
TGTGCCAGCTCTAGCGGGAGCGGGCAAGAGACCCAGTACTTC CASSSGSGQETQYF TRBV6-5 TRBD2 - TRBJ2-5
TGTGCCAGCAGCCCAAGCAGAGCAGGTGACAATGAGCAGTTCTTC CASSPSRAGDNEQFF TRBV13 - - TRBJ2-1
TGTGCCAGCTTAGGACAGGAAGCTTTCTTT CASLGQEAFF TRBV28 - - TRBJ1-1
TGTGCCAGCAGGAACGGAGGATCTAACACTGAAGCTTTCTTT CASRNGGSNTEAFF TRBV5-4 - - TRBJ1-1
TGTGCCAGCAGCCAGAGAAGGACCCAGGACACTGAAGCTTTCTTT CASSQRRTQDTEAFF TRBV3-1/TRBV3-2 - - TRBJ1-1
TGTGCCAGCACTTGGGACAGATACACTGAAGCTTTCTTT CASTWDRYTEAFF TRBV25-1 TRBD1 - TRBJ1-1
TGTGCCAGCAGCTTCGCCCCTCAAAAGGGCAATGAGCAGTTCTTC CASSFAPQKGNEQFF TRBV7-9 - once TRBJ2-1
TGTGCCAGCAGTGTCGGGACCGGGGGAGATACGCAGTATTTT CASSVGTGGDTQYF TRBV6-4 - - TRBJ2-3
TGTGCCAGCGGCCATCCCGTTGACACCATATATTTT CASGHPVDTIYF TRBV6-5 - - TRBJ1-3
TGTGCCAGCACGACAGGGGTTAGTGGCTACACCTTC CASTTGVSGYTF TRBV6-5 TRBD1 few TRBJ1-2
TGTGCCAGCAGCCAGGGGACAGGGGGCAGTTCACCCCTCCACTTT CASSQGTGGSSPLHF TRBV5-8 TRBD1 - TRBJ1-6
TGTGCCAGCAGCTTAGAGTGGGGCATCTCCTACGAGCAGTACTTC CASSLEWGISYEQYF TRBV11-3 - - TRBJ2-7
TGTGCCTGGAGCCCAGGACTCACTGAAGCTTTCTTT CAWSPGLTEAFF TRBV30 - - TRBJ1-1
TGTGCCAGCAGGTCGGGATTGGGACAGAACTATGGCTACACCTTC CASRSGLGQNYGYTF TRBV6-5 TRBD1 - TRBJ1-2
TGCGCCAGCAGCCCCAGCGTCGGCCGGGACGGTAAAGAGACCCAGTACTTC CASSPSVGRDGKETQYF TRBV4-3 - - TRBJ2-5
TGTGCCAGCAGTGAGATCTCGGGATTACAGAACACTGAAGCTTTCTTT CASSEISGLQNTEAFF TRBV6-1 - - TRBJ1-1
TGTGCCAGCAGCCCCGGGACAGGGGGAAACACCATATATTTT CASSPGTGGNTIYF TRBV5-4 TRBD1 once TRBJ1-3